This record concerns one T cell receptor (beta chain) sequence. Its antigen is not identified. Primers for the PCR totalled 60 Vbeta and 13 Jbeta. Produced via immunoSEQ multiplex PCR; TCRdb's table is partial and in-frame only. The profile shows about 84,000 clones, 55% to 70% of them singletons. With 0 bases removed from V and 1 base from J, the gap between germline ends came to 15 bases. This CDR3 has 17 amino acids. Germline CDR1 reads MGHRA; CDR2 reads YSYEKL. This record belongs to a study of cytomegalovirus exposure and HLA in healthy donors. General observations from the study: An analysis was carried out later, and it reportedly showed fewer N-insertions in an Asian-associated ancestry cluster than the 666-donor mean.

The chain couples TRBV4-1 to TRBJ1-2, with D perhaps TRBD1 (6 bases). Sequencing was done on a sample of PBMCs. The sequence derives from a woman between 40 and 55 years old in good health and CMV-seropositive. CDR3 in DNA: TGCGCCAGCAGCCAAGATGATTGGCAGGGGCTTAACTATGGCTACACCTTC. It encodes CASSQDDWQGLNYGYTF.